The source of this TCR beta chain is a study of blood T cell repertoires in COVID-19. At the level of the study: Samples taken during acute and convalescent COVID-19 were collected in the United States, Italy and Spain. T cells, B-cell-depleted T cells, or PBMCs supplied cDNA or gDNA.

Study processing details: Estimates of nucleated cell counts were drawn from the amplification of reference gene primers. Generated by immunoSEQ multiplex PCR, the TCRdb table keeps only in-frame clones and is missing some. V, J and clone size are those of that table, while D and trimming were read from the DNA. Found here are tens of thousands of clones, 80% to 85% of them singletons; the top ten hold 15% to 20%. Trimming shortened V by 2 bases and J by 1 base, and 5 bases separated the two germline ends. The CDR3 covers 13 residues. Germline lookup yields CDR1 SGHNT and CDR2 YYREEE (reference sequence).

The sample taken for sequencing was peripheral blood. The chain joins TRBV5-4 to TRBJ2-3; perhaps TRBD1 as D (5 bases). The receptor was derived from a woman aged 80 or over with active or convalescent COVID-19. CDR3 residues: CASSLQGTDTQYF. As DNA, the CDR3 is TGTGCCAGCAGCTTACAGGGCACAGATACGCAGTATTTT.